This T cell receptor beta chain was found in a study of beta chain features in type 1 diabetes. Points from the study as a whole: Among all four CD4+ subsets, Type 1 diabetes patients had TCRB CDR3s that were moderately but significantly shorter.

The CDR3 consists of 13 residues. From germline, CDR1 is MDHEN and CDR2 SYDVKM. Deletions cut 10 bases from V and 1 base from J, with 10 bases between. Expressed TCRB transcripts were sequenced because the entire RNA isolate underwent reverse transcription. Sequencing used immunoSEQ multiplex PCR; TCRdb keeps in-frame clones, though not all of them. The profile shows some 700,000 clones, over 10% of them singletons. Sorting that relied on CD45RO/CCR7/CD25/CD127/CD95/CD27 yielded CD4+ naive, central memory, regulatory and stem cell-like memory cells. In regard to this clone: Its antigen is undetermined.

Specimen: naive CD4+ T cells from blood. The V and J genes are TRBV28 and TRBJ1-4; the D gene is possibly TRBD1 (5 bases). The clonotype comes from a man younger than 30 with type 1 diabetes. The CDR3 DNA sequence: TGTGCCATCTCGGGGGGAACTAATGAAAAACTGTTTTTT. Amino acids: CAISGGTNEKLFF.